This T cell receptor beta chain was captured by sequencing in a study of shared clonotypes between healthy human individuals. V was cut by 4 bases and J by 2 bases, with 12 bases left in between. The CDR3 contains 14 residues. The V gene's germline CDR1 is SGHKS and CDR2 YYEKEE (reference sequence). Sequencing used immunoSEQ multiplex PCR; TCRdb keeps in-frame clones, though not all of them. The table shows some 360,000 clones, with 70% to 75% occurring only once. The V call is TRBV5-5, the J call TRBJ2-5; D is ambiguous. The specimen sequenced was memory CD4+ T cells sorted from blood. The subset is: CD45RA-negative fraction. The sequence came from a man aged 25-45 years in good health. Here the CDR3 reads CASSHSQLQETQYF. DNA of the CDR3: TGTGCCAGCAGCCACAGTCAATTACAAGAGACCCAGTACTTC.